Reported below is one T cell receptor (beta chain). A second PCR, run for about 7 to 12 cycles, used a sample-barcoded 5' primer plus a J-beta primer mix. Each cDNA molecule, via a template-switch adaptor with 12 random nucleotides, was tagged. Sequencing recovered at least 3 million CDR3-containing paired-end reads from each sample. TCRdb redid the calling of the 5' RACE reads with MiXCR, one entry per CDR3 protein. The sample contains approximately 800,000 distinct CDR3 sequences, about 48% of which appear only once. These data belong to a study of blood T cells in healthy people across ages. V lost 2 bases, J lost 7 bases, and 12 bases stayed unmatched. Germline V gives CDR1 DFQATT, CDR2 SNEGSKA (reference sequence). This CDR3 has 16 amino acids.

This receptor was obtained from an older man in good health. Sequenced material: blood. The chain employs TRBV20-1 and TRBJ2-7; 12 bases are shared with TRBD2. CDR3 nucleotide sequence: TGCAGTGCTAGATCGACTAGCGGGGGCCTCTACAATGAGCAGTACTTC. It encodes CSARSTSGGLYNEQYF.